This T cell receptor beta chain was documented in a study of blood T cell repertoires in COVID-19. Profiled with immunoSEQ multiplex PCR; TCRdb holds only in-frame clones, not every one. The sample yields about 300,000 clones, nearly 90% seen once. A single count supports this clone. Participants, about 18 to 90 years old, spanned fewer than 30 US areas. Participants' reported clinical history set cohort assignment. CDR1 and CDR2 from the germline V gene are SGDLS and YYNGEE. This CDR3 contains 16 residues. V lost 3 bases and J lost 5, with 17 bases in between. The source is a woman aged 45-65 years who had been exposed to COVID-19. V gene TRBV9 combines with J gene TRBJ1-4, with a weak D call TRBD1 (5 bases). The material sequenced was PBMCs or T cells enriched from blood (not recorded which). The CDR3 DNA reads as TGTGCCAGCAGCGGTCGGATGGGGGGGAGGAATGAAAAACTGTTTTTT. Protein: CASSGRMGGRNEKLFF.